The 20 T cell receptor beta chains reported below all come from one sample, sequenced in a study of T-cell reconstitution after alpha-beta-depleted transplantation in children. Unique molecular identifiers were incorporated during preparation of the TCRbeta library. TCRdb itself ran the PCR reads through MiXCR, one entry per CDR3 protein. The data contain fewer than 550,000 distinct CDR3 sequences, over 9.5% of them singletons. The specimen comprised PBMCs, mostly from graft donor cells, sampled 180 days after TCRalphabeta/CD19-depleted stem cell transplant. The receptors originated from a female patient between 2 and 10 years old who had a stem cell transplant for aplastic anemia, so the T cells may come from the graft donor.

This clonotype has just a few counts. The V gene is TRBV6-1, the J gene TRBJ2-3; D unresolved. This CDR3 spans 13 amino acids. CDR1 is MNHNS, CDR2 SASEGT, per germline. Trimming left V 6 bases short and J 3 bases short, with 10 bases between. CDR3 nucleotides: TGTGCCAGCAGCCGTACCCGTACAGATACGCAGTATTTT. Its translation is CASSRTRTDTQYF.

The chain employs TRBV6-2 or TRBV6-3 and TRBJ2-5, with D tentatively TRBD1 (6 bases). V shed 3 bases and J shed 5 bases, with 16 bases lying between them. Germline assignment: CDR1 MNHEY and CDR2 SVGEGT. There are 15 residues in the CDR3. CDR3 sequence reads: CASSYPDSPKETQYF. The CDR3 DNA follows: TGTGCCAGCAGTTATCCGGACAGCCCCAAGGAGACCCAGTACTTC.

This clonotype has just a few counts. Here the CDR3 DNA reads TGCAGTGCTAGCCCCGACAGGGCCTCCTACAATGAGCAGTTCTTC. Its translation: CSASPDRASYNEQFF. V is TRBV20-1 and J is TRBJ2-1; 7 bases map to TRBD1. The CDR3 has 15 residues. V lost 3 bases to trimming and J lost 0 bases; unmatched junction nucleotides: 5. Germline V CDR1 and CDR2: DFQATT, SNEGSKA (reference sequence).

This clonotype came up many times. The gene calls are TRBV4-2 and TRBJ2-7; 8 bases map to TRBD1. Per the germline V gene, CDR1 is LGHNA and CDR2 is YNFKEQ. The trim removed 0 bases at V and 5 bases at J, leaving 9 bases unmatched. This CDR3 is 16 amino acids long. This CDR3 reads CASSQDVPGQVDEQYF. CDR3 coding DNA: TGTGCCAGCAGCCAAGATGTACCGGGACAGGTTGACGAGCAGTACTTC.

This clonotype was picked up many times. CDR3 bases: TGCAGCGTTGGGGGGGGGCCCGGGGAGCTGTTTTTT. It specifies CSVGGGPGELFF. The chain employs TRBV29-1 and TRBJ2-2, with D possibly matching TRBD2 (7 bases). The CDR3 length is 12 residues. Germline V gene data show CDR1 as SQVTM and CDR2 as ANQGSEA. The V and J ends lost 4 bases and 6 bases respectively, with 9 bases between them.

In this sample, this clonotype turned up a few times. The chain joins TRBV2 to TRBJ1-2; D remains ambiguous. The CDR3 runs to 14 residues. Trimming stripped 5 bases from V and 8 bases from J, with 18 bases between. Germline CDR1 is SNHLY and CDR2 is FYNNEI. CDR3 region: CASSPTIPMSGYTF. The CDR3 DNA is TGTGCCAGCAGTCCGACAATCCCTATGAGCGGCTACACCTTC. Full variable domain (rest looked up from reference TRBV2 and TRBJ1-2): EPEVTQTPSHQVTQMGQEVILRCVPISNHLYFYWYRQILGQKVEFLVSFYNNEISEKSEIFDDQFSVERPDGSNFTLKIRSTKLEDSAMYFCASSPTIPMSGYTFGSGTRLTVV.

The rearrangement links TRBV4-3 to TRBJ1-3; D uncertain. V lost 0 bases, J lost 1 base, and 7 bases lay in between. The CDR3 extends over 15 amino acids. Germline CDR1 reads LGHNA; CDR2 reads YSLEER. DNA for the CDR3: TGCGCCAGCAGCCAAGAAGGCGGATCTGGAAACACCATATATTTT. It yields the protein CASSQEGGSGNTIYF.

This chain uses TRBV15 with TRBJ1-2; D is perhaps TRBD1 (5 bases). This CDR3 has 13 amino acids. In germline, CDR1 is LNHNV, CDR2 YYDKDF (reference sequence). Trimming shortened V by 0 bases and J by 8 bases, and 10 bases separated the two germline ends. CDR3 nucleotide sequence: TGTGCCACCAGCAGAGAGGGGCAGAACGGCTACACCTTC. Amino acid sequence: CATSREGQNGYTF.

In its sample, this clonotype was seen many times. The chain uses TRBV20-1 and TRBJ1-1, with 9 bases fitting TRBD1. Germline V gene sequence: CDR1 DFQATT, CDR2 SNEGSKA (reference sequence). After removal of 7 bases from V and 0 bases from J, the junction contained 12 bases not matched to a gene. This CDR3 contains 16 residues. DNA for the CDR3: TGCAGTGTTCCCTATAAAAGGACAGGGGTGAACACTGAAGCTTTCTTT. Amino acids: CSVPYKRTGVNTEAFF.

There are a few counts of this clonotype. The CDR3 sequence is CATETSSDPKNIQYF. The CDR3 DNA reads TGTGCCACCGAGACGTCCAGTGATCCCAAAAACATTCAGTACTTC. This chain links TRBV15 with TRBJ2-4, with unresolved D. CDR1 and CDR2 (germline): LNHNV, YYDKDF (reference sequence). The CDR3 is 15 residues long. V was cut by 8 bases and J by 2 bases, with 16 bases left in between.

The rearrangement links TRBV5-1 to TRBJ2-6; D gene unclear. The CDR3 length is 13 residues. Between the trimmed V and J ends, which lost 4 bases and 17 bases, there was a span of 19 bases. CDR1 and CDR2 from the germline V gene are SGHRS and YFSETQ. In nucleotides, the CDR3 is TGCGCCAGCAGCCGGGCCCCAGAACCCCGTATGACTTTC. It encodes CASSRAPEPRMTF. Variable domain in full (rest from reference TRBV5-1 and TRBJ2-6): KAGVTQTPRYLIKTRGQQVTLSCSPISGHRSVSWYQQTPGQGLQFLFEYFSETQRNKGNFPGRFSGRQFSNSRSEMNVSTLELGDSALYLCASSRAPEPRMTFGAGSRLTVL.

The CDR3 region has the DNA TGTGCCACCAGCAGAGATCCAGGGACTTTTACGGTGGGCGAGCAGTACGTC. Its protein product is CATSRDPGTFTVGEQYV. The rearrangement uses TRBV15 and TRBJ2-7, with D maybe TRBD2 (6 bases). The CDR3 contains 17 residues. CDR1 is LNHNV and CDR2 is YYDKDF in the germline V gene (reference sequence). Trimming took 0 bases from V and 6 from J, leaving 21 bases between them.

The gene calls are TRBV16 and TRBJ2-3; D is perhaps TRBD1 or TRBD2 (5 bases each). CDR3 length equals 18 residues. Between the trimmed V and J ends, which lost 0 bases and 6 bases, there was a span of 22 bases. Germline-derived CDR1 and CDR2 are KGHSY and FQNENV. CDR3 in amino acids: CASSQSWERGPEADTQYF. The CDR3 region has the DNA TGTGCCAGCAGCCAATCTTGGGAGAGGGGTCCCGAGGCTGATACGCAGTATTTT. Full variable domain (missing parts from reference TRBV16 and TRBJ2-3): GEEVAQTPKHLVRGEGQKAKLYCAPIKGHSYVFWYQQVLKNEFKFLISFQNENVFDETGMPKERFSAKCLPNSPCSLEIQATKLEDSAVYFCASSQSWERGPEADTQYFGPGTRLTVL.

The table lists this clonotype with a few counts. The rearrangement links TRBV6-1 to TRBJ2-7; perhaps TRBD2 as D (5 bases). Trimming removed 7 bases at V and 6 bases at J, with 13 bases between. Germline CDR1 MNHNS, CDR2 SASEGT. The CDR3 contains 12 residues. CDR3 region: CASTSSMFEQYF. CDR3 in DNA: TGTGCCAGCACTAGCAGTATGTTCGAGCAGTACTTC.

This clonotype has just a few counts. The rearrangement links TRBV27 to TRBJ2-1; D is unresolved. CDR1 and CDR2 from the germline V gene are MNHEY and SMNVEV (reference sequence). The CDR3 has 13 residues. V was shortened by 8 bases and J by 9 bases, with 17 bases between the two germline ends. The CDR3 loop is CASGRSQGGEQFF. The DNA for the CDR3 is TGTGCCAGCGGCAGGTCCCAAGGTGGTGAGCAGTTCTTC.

About this clonotype itself: Its ends do not fully match the called genes, so a read error is possible. The chain combines TRBV12-3 or TRBV12-4 with TRBJ2-5; 13 bases align to TRBD2. The CDR3 is 18 amino acids. Written as DNA, the CDR3 is TGTGCCTGCAGTTTAGGGCGCACGGGACTAGCGGGAATAGAGACCCAGTACTTC. Protein: CACSLGRTGLAGIETQYF.

In its sample, this clonotype was seen a few times. The V call is TRBV5-1, the J call TRBJ2-5; D is ambiguous. Germline V gene data show CDR1 as SGHRS and CDR2 as YFSETQ. The CDR3 totals 14 residues. V shed 2 bases and J shed 2 bases, with 10 bases lying between them. CDR3 amino acids: CASSFRGWQETQYF. In DNA, the CDR3 is TGCGCCAGCAGCTTCCGTGGGTGGCAAGAGACCCAGTACTTC.

A note on this clonotype: One end of the junction fails to match germline, which may point to a read error. The rearrangement joins TRBV7-2 to TRBJ2-3; possibly TRBD1 for D (5 bases). From germline, CDR1 is SGHTA and CDR2 FQGNSA. This CDR3 is 16 amino acids long. CDR3 sequence: CVSSSLGVEQADTQYF. Here the CDR3 DNA reads TGTGTCAGCAGTTCGCTAGGTGTTGAACAGGCAGATACGCAGTATTTT.

Only a few counts were recorded for this clonotype. This rearrangement joins TRBV5-5 to TRBJ2-3; 7 nucleotides match TRBD2. Trimming took 0 bases from V and 0 from J; bases not matched to a gene: 4. The CDR3 is 16 amino acids. Per germline, CDR1 SGHKS and CDR2 YYEKEE (reference sequence). The DNA of the CDR3 is TGTGCCAGCAGCTTGGTGGCGGGAGCCAGCACAGATACGCAGTATTTT. This translates into CASSLVAGASTDTQYF.

This clonotype was seen more than once but under ten times. CDR3 region: CASSPRLAGEGTDTQYF. The CDR3 DNA is TGTGCCAGCAGTCCCCGACTAGCGGGAGAGGGCACAGATACGCAGTATTTT. This chain uses TRBV6-6 with TRBJ2-3; 12 nucleotides agree with TRBD2. This CDR3 spans 17 amino acids. CDR1 is MNHNY, CDR2 SVGAGI, per germline (reference sequence). Trimming took 5 bases from V and 1 from J; bases not matched to a gene: 7.